This is a list of T cell receptor beta chains from one sample in a study of T-cell memory formation after mild COVID-19. Using its own MiXCR run on the 5' RACE reads, TCRdb lists one record per CDR3 protein. This sample has roughly 190,000 distinct CDR3 sequences, with approximately 16% found just once. Sample: PBMCs or a T cell subset sorted from them (not recorded which). The receptors were sampled from an adult woman who had mild COVID-19 (a few samples of this study predate the infection). Cell type and time point are not known. Both conserved end residues are trimmed from each CDR3. Fields, in order: V gene, CDR3 protein.

TRBV7-9	ASSLPGLPFYNEQF
TRBV4-1	ASSQAGTDYNEQF
TRBV29-1	SPQSGLAGRNEQF
TRBV25-1	ASQGVLDYGYT
TRBV11-1	ASSPGLAGRYTDTQY
TRBV5-1	ASHHAGGAHNEQF
TRBV24-1	ATSDPTGNTGELF
TRBV4-3	ASSQDSGRTQF
TRBV19	ASRSRVHEQF
TRBV2	ASSAHGSPNQPQH
TRBV6-1	ASKEDTQY
TRBV12-3/TRBV12-4	ASTLRGRDGYT
TRBV4-2	ASSQDLARGNSPLH
TRBV11-2	ASSLPRQGPEAF
TRBV7-6	ASSLEGQRDSPLH
TRBV14	ASSQDGNGYT
TRBV12-3/TRBV12-4	ASGISGEAF
TRBV20-1	SARDTGLVNQPQH
TRBV12-3/TRBV12-4	ASSSQRGAF
TRBV5-6	ASSPTVQGKGYGYT
TRBV2	ASSEEGSGTTAF
TRBV12-3/TRBV12-4	ASSLIIGTPYNEQF
TRBV14	ASSQGGWDRSRRTEAF
TRBV5-1	ASSPNGHGGDTQY
TRBV15	ATSRNREEYNSPLH
TRBV18	ASSPGTSEGTQY
TRBV30	AWSPLRVSYGYT
TRBV2	ASSELAGATQY
TRBV2	ASSTSGETQY
TRBV14	ASSQQYQLTGGYGYT
TRBV7-3	ASSLTGRVLYNEQF
TRBV27	ASSLTSGRSRQF
TRBV12-3/TRBV12-4	ASSLGGQGPYEQY
TRBV4-3	ASSQDLRFT
TRBV7-2	ASSSTGTGKNQPQH
TRBV6-5	ASSNLYGYT
TRBV4-1	ASSQIDTETQY
TRBV5-1	ASSLGQSYNEQF
TRBV29-1	SGGQGHGYT
TRBV6-2/TRBV6-3	ASSEAGTNGEQY
TRBV28	ASTPGGANEKLF
TRBV29-1	SVETSGTGAF
TRBV5-1	ASSLGAGSVETQY